This TCR beta chain originates from a study of blood T cell repertoires in COVID-19. Overall study: Acute-phase and convalescent COVID-19 samples originated in the United States, Italy and Spain. From T cells, B-cell-depleted T cells, or PBMCs came the material, which was cDNA or gDNA.

Source study methods: Estimates of nucleated cell counts were drawn from the amplification of reference gene primers. Sequencing was performed with immunoSEQ multiplex PCR; in TCRdb, only in-frame clones are kept and a portion is missing. That table gives V, J and clone size, and the DNA gave D and trimming. The profile shows about 240,000 clones, approximately 82% of them singletons. Trimming at V came to 1 base and at J to 3 bases, leaving 0 bases not matched to a gene. The CDR3 is made up of 13 amino acids. Germline V lookup: CDR1 SGHDN, CDR2 FVKESK. Sequencing was performed on peripheral blood. The rearrangement uses TRBV14 and TRBJ2-7, with 7 bases matching TRBD1. This TCR was recovered from a young man who had recovered from COVID-19. The CDR3 DNA reads as TGTGCCAGCAGCCAAGGGACAGGCTACGAGCAGTACTTC. Translation: CASSQGTGYEQYF. The full variable domain, rest sourced from reference TRBV14 and TRBJ2-7, is EAGVTQFPSHSVIEKGQTVTLRCDPISGHDNLYWYRRVMGKEIKFLLHFVKESKQDESGMPNNRFLAERTGGTYSTLKVQPAELEDSGVYFCASSQGTGYEQYFGPGTRLTVT.